This T cell receptor beta chain was recorded in a study of CD8 T cells in Susac syndrome. RNA, at about 0.45 to 1 ug, was reverse transcribed with random hexamers. TCRdb redid the calling of the immunoSEQ multiplex PCR reads with MiXCR, one entry per CDR3 protein. The table records 180,000 or so distinct CDR3 sequences, around 94% of them present only once. After removal of 2 bases from V and 5 bases from J, the junction contained 9 bases not matched to a gene. CDR3 length equals 15 residues. From germline, CDR1 is DFQATT and CDR2 SNEGSKA (reference sequence). This chain links TRBV20-1 with TRBJ2-5; TRBD2 agrees at 9 bases. This clonotype originated in a human donor in good health. Sequencing was carried out using CD4+ T cells from PBMCs. The CDR3 sequence is CSARSPLAGLETQYF. CDR3 nucleotides: TGCAGTGCTAGAAGCCCACTAGCGGGTCTGGAGACCCAGTACTTC.